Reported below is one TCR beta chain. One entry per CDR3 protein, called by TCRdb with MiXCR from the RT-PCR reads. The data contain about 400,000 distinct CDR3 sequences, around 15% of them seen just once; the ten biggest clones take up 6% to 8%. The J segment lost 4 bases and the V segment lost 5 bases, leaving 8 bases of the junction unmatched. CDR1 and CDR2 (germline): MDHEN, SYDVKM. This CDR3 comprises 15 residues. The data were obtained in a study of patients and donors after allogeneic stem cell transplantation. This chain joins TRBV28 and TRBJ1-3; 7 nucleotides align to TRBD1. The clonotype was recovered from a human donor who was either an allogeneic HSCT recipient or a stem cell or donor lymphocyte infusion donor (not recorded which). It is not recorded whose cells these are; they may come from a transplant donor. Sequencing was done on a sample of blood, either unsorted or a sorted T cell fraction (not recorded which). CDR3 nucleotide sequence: TGTGCCAGCAGTCTCCCAGGGGGGCGCGGAAACACCATATATTTT. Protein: CASSLPGGRGNTIYF.